The 26 T cell receptor beta chains below all came from one sample that was sequenced in a study of a mutant IDH1 vaccine in newly diagnosed glioma. This table comes from immunoSEQ multiplex PCR, and its TCRdb copy is limited to in-frame clones, with some not included. Of tens of thousands of clones in the sample, about 83% were seen once. Time point of the sample: baseline, week 1 (first vaccination visit). Treatment meaning: pre-vaccination baseline after standard-of-care therapy. The sequencing here drew on PBMCs, taken from a glioma patient treated with radiotherapy, temozolomide or both. The receptors stem from a woman aged 45-59 years with glioma.

V usage is TRBV7-2 and J usage is TRBJ1-5; a weak D match, TRBD1 (5 bases). V was cut by 2 bases and J by 10 bases, with 9 bases left in between. CDR1 and CDR2 from the germline V gene are SGHTA and FQGNSA. The CDR3 length is 12 residues. The CDR3 spells CASSLQGGPQHF. CDR3 DNA sequence: TGTGCCAGCAGCTTACAGGGCGGACCCCAGCATTTT.

CDR3 DNA sequence: TGTGCCAGCAAAAGGGGAGGGGGCGGACAGACCCAGTACTTC. Protein: CASKRGGGGQTQYF. The chain employs TRBV6-1 and TRBJ2-5; the D gene could be TRBD1 or TRBD2 (7 bases each). V was cut by 7 bases and J by 6 bases, with 18 bases left in between. The CDR3 is 14 residues long. Germline V lookup: CDR1 MNHNS, CDR2 SASEGT.

This chain connects TRBV7-8 to TRBJ1-3; D remains ambiguous. The germline gives CDR1 SGHVS, CDR2 FQNEAQ. V was trimmed by 3 bases and J by 4 bases, leaving 16 bases between them. The CDR3 has 16 residues. CDR3 region: CASSLRPNLEGNTIYF. CDR3 DNA sequence: TGTGCCAGCAGCTTGCGACCGAATCTGGAAGGAAACACCATATATTTT.

The chain links TRBV9 to TRBJ2-2; D unclear. CDR3 length equals 14 residues. Trimming removed 2 bases from V and 5 bases from J, with 10 bases in between. CDR1 is SGDLS, CDR2 YYNGEE, per germline. The CDR3 DNA reads as TGTGCCAGCAGCGTTCACCAGCAAACCGGGGAGCTGTTTTTT. Translation gives CASSVHQQTGELFF.

This clone showed up just a few times. This sequence joins TRBV30 and TRBJ1-1; unclear D gene. Germline CDR1 and CDR2: GTSNPN and SVGIG (reference sequence). Trimming removed 5 bases from V and 5 bases from J, with 15 bases in between. The CDR3 sequence is 13 residues long. CDR3 residues: CAWSGLVRTEAFF. CDR3 coding DNA: TGTGCCTGGTCAGGATTAGTAAGGACTGAAGCTTTCTTT.

V usage is TRBV9 and J usage is TRBJ1-1; tentatively, D is TRBD1 (5 bases). V was clipped by 2 bases and J by 3 bases, with 11 bases between them. The CDR3 is 14 residues long. Germline V gene sequence: CDR1 SGDLS, CDR2 YYNGEE. CDR3 coding DNA: TGTGCCAGCAGCGTCAGACCGGGGGACACTGAAGCTTTCTTT. It is translated as CASSVRPGDTEAFF.

This sequence joins TRBV12-5 and TRBJ2-5; weak D call: TRBD2 (5 bases). The ends were cut back, 9 bases at V and 5 bases at J, with 13 bases in the middle. Per germline, CDR1 LGHNT and CDR2 FRNRAP. CDR3 size: 12 residues. The CDR3 here is CASGSEGETQYF. The CDR3 DNA reads TGTGCTAGCGGGTCAGAGGGTGAGACCCAGTACTTC.

Comment on this clone: Compared with germline, one end of the junction differs, possibly owing to a read error. J is TRBJ2-3 and V is TRBV10-2; unclear D gene. Germline-derived CDR1 and CDR2 are WSHSY and SAAADI. This CDR3 has 11 amino acids. The CDR3 nucleotides are TGCGCCAGCAGTGAGTCGACTTTTCGGGATTTT. Amino acid sequence: CASSESTFRDF.

The chain has TRBV30 and TRBJ1-3, with 7 bases identical to TRBD1. CDR1 GTSNPN and CDR2 SVGIG come from the germline V gene (reference sequence). This CDR3 has 14 residues. The chain's CDR3 is CASQGNIPGNTIYF. DNA of the CDR3: TGTGCTTCACAGGGGAATATTCCCGGAAACACCATATATTTT.

The rearrangement joins TRBV5-1 to TRBJ1-2; no clear D gene. V lost 4 bases and J lost 7, with 23 bases in between. This CDR3 has 16 residues. The germline gives CDR1 SGHRS, CDR2 YFSETQ. CDR3 DNA: TGCGCCAGCAGCCGGGAGGTTCCGGGCGGCGGGTCTGGCTACACCTTC. Protein: CASSREVPGGGSGYTF.

This clone was observed a few times. J is TRBJ1-5 and V is TRBV6-1; D unclear. The CDR3 runs to 14 residues. The V gene lost 6 bases and the J gene lost 9 bases, with 18 bases spanning the gap. Germline V lookup: CDR1 MNHNS, CDR2 SASEGT. The CDR3 loop is CASRDLRGRLPQHF. In DNA form, the CDR3 reads TGTGCCAGCAGAGATCTCAGAGGCCGGTTGCCCCAGCATTTT.

J is TRBJ1-4 and V is TRBV4-2; no clear D. The V and J ends lost 1 base and 4 bases respectively, with 7 bases between them. This CDR3 is 14 amino acids long. The germline CDR1 and CDR2 sequences are LGHNA and YNFKEQ. This CDR3 is CASSQGTRNEKLFF. CDR3 coding DNA: TGTGCCAGCAGCCAAGGGACCCGTAATGAAAAACTGTTTTTT.

The rearrangement uses TRBV5-1 and TRBJ1-4, with D uncertain. CDR1 and CDR2 (germline): SGHRS, YFSETQ. The CDR3 is made up of 13 amino acids. Trimming pared 1 base from V and 6 bases from J, leaving 7 bases between. The CDR3 DNA sequence: TGCGCCAGCAGCTTGTATATGGATGAAAAACTGTTTTTT. Protein product: CASSLYMDEKLFF.

J is TRBJ2-1 and V is TRBV19; weak D call: TRBD2 (6 bases). The CDR3 spans 13 residues. Between the trimmed V and J ends, which lost 6 bases and 6 bases, there was a span of 12 bases. Germline V CDR1 and CDR2: LNHDA, SQIVND (reference sequence). The DNA for the CDR3 is TGTGCCAGTAGGCCGGGACTGACCAATGAGCAGTTCTTC. Translating it yields CASRPGLTNEQFF.

The chain carries TRBV19 and TRBJ1-5, with D hard to call. The CDR3 runs 13 residues. Trimming pared 3 bases from V and 4 bases from J, leaving 7 bases between. The germline V gene encodes CDR1 LNHDA and CDR2 SQIVND (reference sequence). This CDR3 reads CASSMGLNQPQHF. DNA for the CDR3: TGTGCCAGTAGTATGGGCTTGAATCAGCCCCAGCATTTT.

The sample holds one count of this clone. The chain has TRBV27 and TRBJ2-2; D tentatively reads TRBD1 or TRBD2 (5 bases each). The CDR3 has 14 amino acids. The V gene's germline CDR1 is MNHEY and CDR2 SMNVEV (reference sequence). The CDR3, as DNA: TGTTCCACGGGGCCGGGGTGGAACACCGGGGAGCTGTTTTTT. Translated: CSTGPGWNTGELFF.

The V and J genes are TRBV7-2 and TRBJ1-6; no clear D. The CDR3 totals 14 residues. The germline CDR1 and CDR2 sequences are SGHTA and FQGNSA. V shed 1 base and J shed 6 bases, with 7 bases lying between them. CDR3 region: CASSLVGGNSPLHF. Here the CDR3 DNA reads TGTGCCAGCAGCTTAGTTGGCGGTAATTCACCCCTCCACTTT.

This chain uses TRBV7-6 with TRBJ2-1, with 9 bases lining up with TRBD2. V trimming: 3 bases; J trimming: 3 bases; junction bases outside the gene matches: 3. Per germline, CDR1 SGHVS and CDR2 FNYEAQ. The CDR3 has 15 amino acids. In nucleotides, the CDR3 is TGTGCCAGCAGCTTCGGCGGGGGGGACTACAATGAGCAGTTCTTC. Translating gives CASSFGGGDYNEQFF.

The chain uses TRBV25-1 and TRBJ1-1; possible D gene TRBD1, 6 bases. Per germline, CDR1 MGHDK and CDR2 SYGVNS. The germline V and J ends were trimmed by 7 bases and 0 bases, with 9 bases remaining between them. This CDR3 contains 13 residues. The CDR3 bases are TGTGCCAGCAACAGGGCCCTGAACACTGAAGCTTTCTTT. It specifies CASNRALNTEAFF.

The chain combines TRBV15 with TRBJ1-5, with 7 positions matching TRBD1. Trimming removed 9 bases from V and 3 bases from J; junction bases left unmatched: 5. The CDR3 covers 13 residues. CDR1 is LNHNV and CDR2 is YYDKDF in the germline V gene (reference sequence). The CDR3 protein is CATGRGNNQPQHF. The CDR3, as DNA: TGTGCCACGGGCAGGGGGAACAATCAGCCCCAGCATTTT.

The chain employs TRBV14 and TRBJ2-2; 11 bases line up with TRBD2. Germline V gene sequence: CDR1 SGHDN, CDR2 FVKESK. Losses at the gene ends were 4 bases for V and 5 bases for J; bases not matched to a gene: 3. This CDR3 is built from 15 residues. CDR3 sequence reads: CASSLLAGGTGELFF. Written as DNA, the CDR3 is TGTGCCAGCAGCCTTCTAGCGGGGGGAACCGGGGAGCTGTTTTTT.

The chain employs TRBV30 and TRBJ1-4; D gene ambiguous. There are 13 residues in the CDR3. Germline assignment: CDR1 GTSNPN and CDR2 SVGIG (reference sequence). Deletions cut 1 base from V and 8 bases from J, with 11 bases between. CDR3 sequence: CAWSGRTGEKLFF. The CDR3 nucleotides read TGTGCCTGGAGTGGGAGAACCGGCGAAAAACTGTTTTTT.

The CDR3 region is CASSLAGGEAFF. CDR3 nucleotides: TGCGCCAGCAGCTTGGCAGGGGGTGAAGCTTTCTTT. The chain couples TRBV5-1 to TRBJ1-1, with TRBD1 identical over 7 bases. Per germline, CDR1 SGHRS and CDR2 YFSETQ. The CDR3 runs to 12 residues. Trimming at V came to 0 bases and at J to 7 bases, leaving 0 bases not matched to a gene. The entire variable domain, with the rest obtained from reference TRBV5-1 and TRBJ1-1, is as follows: KAGVTQTPRYLIKTRGQQVTLSCSPISGHRSVSWYQQTPGQGLQFLFEYFSETQRNKGNFPGRFSGRQFSNSRSEMNVSTLELGDSALYLCASSLAGGEAFFGQGTRLTVV.

The chain has TRBV5-8 and TRBJ1-5, with 11 bases fitting TRBD1. This CDR3 contains 16 residues. The germline gives CDR1 SGHTS, CDR2 YDEGEE. Trimming at V came to 4 bases and at J to 7 bases, leaving 10 bases not matched to a gene. The DNA for the CDR3 is TGTGCCAGCAGCGGAGCTAGGGACAGGGGGAGACAGCCCCAGCATTTT. This translates into CASSGARDRGRQPQHF.

The chain combines TRBV5-8 with TRBJ1-5; D remains ambiguous. Germline V gene lookup returns CDR1 SGHTS and CDR2 YDEGEE. The CDR3 is made up of 16 amino acids. Trimming took 2 bases from V and 2 from J, leaving 14 bases between them. The CDR3 nucleotides are TGTGCCAGCAGCTTACCGACGGGCCGAGGCAATCAGCCCCAGCATTTT. Its translation: CASSLPTGRGNQPQHF.

The rearrangement uses TRBV27 and TRBJ2-7; D is ambiguous. This CDR3 has 13 amino acids. Germline V lookup: CDR1 MNHEY, CDR2 SMNVEV (reference sequence). Trimming pared 6 bases from V and 1 base from J, leaving 10 bases between. The CDR3 DNA is TGTGCCAGCAGCCGGACCTCTTCCTACGAGCAGTACTTC. Translating it yields CASSRTSSYEQYF.